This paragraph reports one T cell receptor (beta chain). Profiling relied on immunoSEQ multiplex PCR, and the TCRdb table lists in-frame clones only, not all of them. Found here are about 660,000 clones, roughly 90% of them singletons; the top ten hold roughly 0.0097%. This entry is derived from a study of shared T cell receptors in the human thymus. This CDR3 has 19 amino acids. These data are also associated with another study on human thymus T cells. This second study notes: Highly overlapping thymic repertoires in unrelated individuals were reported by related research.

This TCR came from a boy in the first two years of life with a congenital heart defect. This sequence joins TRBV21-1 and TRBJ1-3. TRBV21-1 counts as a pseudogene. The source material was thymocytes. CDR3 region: CASSKGDLASGGWRNTIYF. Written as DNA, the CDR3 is TGTGCCAGCAGCAAGGGAGACCTGGCTAGTGGGGGGTGGAGAAACACCATATATTTT.